This T cell receptor (beta chain) was documented in a study of T cells in women clearing cervical HPV infection. Study findings and constraints: Richness differences could reflect unmeasured T-cell content per sample.

Germline loops: CDR1 MNHNS, CDR2 SASEGT. There are 16 residues in the CDR3. Trimming stripped 4 bases from V and 3 bases from J, with 19 bases between. Sequencing used immunoSEQ multiplex PCR; TCRdb keeps in-frame clones, though not all of them. The sample includes about 32,000 clones. About this clone: No antigen is known for it. The read ends 3 residues early relative to the CDR3; the germline J gene fills the gap.

The chain links TRBV6-1 to TRBJ2-7; tentatively, D is TRBD1 (5 bases). The sequenced material came from blood buffy coat. This receptor was obtained from a woman between 18 and 70 years old with a cervical HPV16 infection that either progressed to CIN3+ or cleared (not recorded which). CDR3 sequence: CASSGPLTEWIYEQYF. The DNA read from the CDR3 is TGTGCCAGCAGTGGGCCTTTGACAGAATGGATCTACGAG.